This T cell receptor (beta chain) is from a study of T cell responses to AZD1222 COVID-19 vaccine. The table came from immunoSEQ multiplex PCR; TCRdb's copy has only in-frame clones and leaves some out. The table includes approximately 190,000 clones, approximately 94% detected once. Study-wide results and limits: Reports indicate that nearly half of spike-specific TCRs are directed at unmutated variant regions. Only a handful of people who got AZD1222 tested seropositive at baseline. Donors skewed white British and female; clonal diversity was possibly underestimated.

This clone has just one count. Its matching antigen is unknown. This receptor was taken from an adult in good health. Sample: peripheral blood, taken on day 0 of AZD1222 vaccination.

CDR3 region: CASSFVMGKQQGLGDTGELFF. CDR3 coding DNA: TGTGCCAGCAGCTTTGTGATGGGAAAACAACAGGGACTAGGGGACACCGGGGAGCTGTTTTTT. This sequence joins TRBV12-1 and TRBJ2-2; the table names TRBD2, a call not compared with the DNA. TRBV12-1 is assigned pseudogene status. This CDR3 contains 21 residues.